A selection of T cell receptor beta chains follows, all from one sample in a study of shared clonotypes between healthy human individuals. TCRdb's table, derived via immunoSEQ multiplex PCR, lists solely in-frame clones and lacks some. This table has around 2.1 million clones, about 93% appearing once. The sequencing sample was made of naive CD8+ T cells from PBMCs. The receptor set was obtained from a man aged 18 to 30 in good health. Some clones in this sample may be carry-over from other donors' samples. The CDR3 runs from the conserved cysteine through the conserved F or W. Fields, in order: clone size, J gene, V gene, D gene, CDR3 protein, CDR3 DNA. D genes are given only for firm matches. Size is stated for part of the rows, as once, few or many counts, or as a class when the clone is expanded.

.,TRBJ1-3,TRBV6-6,.,CATDKGNTIYF,TGTGCCACGGACAAGGGAAACACCATATATTTT
.,TRBJ2-1,TRBV19,TRBD2,CASSAAIAGVSYNEQFF,TGTGCCAGTAGTGCCGCCATAGCGGGAGTTAGCTACAATGAGCAGTTCTTC
.,TRBJ1-5,TRBV6-5,.,CASRSGRKDQPQHF,TGTGCCAGCAGGTCAGGGAGGAAAGATCAGCCCCAGCATTTT
.,TRBJ2-3,TRBV27,.,CASSLETSKSTDTQYF,TGTGCCAGCAGTCTTGAAACTAGCAAGAGCACAGATACGCAGTATTTT
.,TRBJ2-1,TRBV19,TRBD2,CASSIVVAGVNRPLGNEQFF,TGTGCCAGTAGTATAGTAGTAGCGGGAGTGAATCGACCCCTGGGCAATGAGCAGTTCTTC
.,TRBJ1-5,TRBV27,TRBD1,CASSPGTGIQPQHF,TGTGCCAGCAGCCCCGGGACAGGGATTCAGCCCCAGCATTTT
.,TRBJ2-3,TRBV29-1,.,CSGEPHGSRGAQYF,TGCAGCGGAGAGCCCCACGGGAGTCGAGGTGCGCAGTATTTT
few,TRBJ2-7,TRBV27,.,CASSPSSYEQYF,TGTGCCAGCAGTCCTAGCTCCTACGAGCAGTACTTC
.,TRBJ2-1,TRBV6-1,.,CASSDSLVYWRFF,TGTGCCAGCAGTGATTCTCTAGTCTACTGGCGGTTCTTC
.,TRBJ2-1,TRBV28,TRBD2,CASSLLSSGIGNEQFF,TGTGCCAGCAGTTTACTCTCTAGCGGGATTGGCAATGAGCAGTTCTTC
.,TRBJ2-6,TRBV4-3,TRBD2,CASSPGGGLSSGANVLTF,TGCGCCAGCAGCCCGGGGGGAGGACTGAGCTCTGGGGCCAACGTCCTGACTTTC
.,TRBJ2-2,TRBV2,TRBD2,CASSEGGLAGGITGELFF,TGTGCCAGCAGTGAAGGGGGGCTAGCGGGAGGGATCACCGGGGAGCTGTTTTTT
.,TRBJ2-1,TRBV9,TRBD2,CASSLGTSGRLDNEQFF,TGTGCCAGCAGCTTGGGGACTAGCGGGAGGTTGGACAATGAGCAGTTCTTC
.,TRBJ2-7,TRBV9,.,CASSPVEGRFEQYF,TGTGCCAGCAGCCCAGTCGAGGGTCGGTTTGAGCAGTACTTC
once,TRBJ2-5,TRBV19,.,CASSADREGRETQYF,TGTGCCAGTAGCGCGGACAGAGAGGGGAGAGAGACCCAGTACTTC
.,TRBJ2-1,TRBV7-6,.,CASSPGGNEQFF,TGTGCCAGCAGCCCCGGGGGAAATGAGCAGTTCTTC
.,TRBJ2-6,TRBV4-1,TRBD2,CASTLGGSRPGANVLTF,TGCGCCAGCACCCTGGGAGGGTCAAGACCTGGGGCCAACGTCCTGACTTTC
.,TRBJ1-1,TRBV5-8,.,CASSLGTGTWNTEAFF,TGTGCCAGCAGCTTGGGCACAGGGACTTGGAACACTGAAGCTTTCTTT
.,TRBJ2-5,TRBV7-9,TRBD2,CASSLVAGGPLSQYF,TGTGCCAGCAGCTTAGTCGCGGGAGGGCCGCTGTCCCAGTACTTC
.,TRBJ2-7,TRBV4-1,TRBD1,CASSEDRDLAYEQYF,TGCGCCAGCAGCGAAGACAGGGATTTGGCCTACGAGCAGTACTTC
.,TRBJ1-1,TRBV6-5,.,CASRWGGGGTEAFF,TGTGCCAGCAGGTGGGGGGGAGGGGGCACTGAAGCTTTCTTT
few,TRBJ2-2,TRBV7-9,TRBD1,CASSSRQGANTGELFF,TGTGCCAGCAGCTCTAGACAGGGGGCTAACACCGGGGAGCTGTTTTTT
.,TRBJ2-1,TRBV5-4,.,CASTGPDGYNEQFF,TGTGCCAGCACCGGACCGGACGGGTACAATGAGCAGTTCTTC
.,TRBJ2-7,TRBV28,.,CASTPRRGQSIYSYEQYF,TGTGCCAGCACCCCCCGGAGAGGACAGTCGATTTACTCCTACGAGCAGTACTTC
.,TRBJ2-6,TRBV9,.,CASSARGSLSSGANVLTF,TGTGCCAGCAGCGCCAGGGGATCCCTAAGCTCTGGGGCCAACGTCCTGACTTTC
.,TRBJ1-2,TRBV9,.,CASSDNRVGYGYTF,TGTGCCAGCAGCGACAACAGGGTCGGCTATGGCTACACCTTC
few,TRBJ1-2,TRBV30,.,CALYPTPWGYTF,TGTGCCTTATACCCAACCCCCTGGGGCTACACCTTC
few,TRBJ2-1,TRBV9,.,CASSPDYSSYNEQFF,TGTGCCAGCAGCCCCGACTATAGCTCCTACAATGAGCAGTTCTTC
.,TRBJ1-2,TRBV29-1,TRBD1,CSVEDGWDRLQPGYTF,TGCAGCGTTGAAGATGGATGGGACAGGCTCCAACCTGGCTACACCTTC
.,TRBJ1-2,TRBV29-1,.,CSVQTRSYNYGYTF,TGCAGCGTACAAACCCGGTCCTACAACTATGGCTACACCTTC
.,TRBJ2-2,TRBV19,TRBD2,CASSIVGGRAPGELFF,TGTGCCAGTAGTATAGTCGGCGGGAGGGCCCCCGGGGAGCTGTTTTTT
.,TRBJ2-1,TRBV5-1,.,CASSSPHKALYNEQFF,TGCGCCAGCAGCTCGCCCCACAAGGCTCTATACAATGAGCAGTTCTTC
.,TRBJ2-6,TRBV30,.,CACPMNGGRGTGANVLTF,TGTGCCTGCCCAATGAACGGGGGGCGCGGTACTGGGGCCAACGTCCTGACTTTC
.,TRBJ1-4,TRBV10-3,.,CAISGGIGVGTNEKLFF,TGTGCCATCAGTGGAGGGATCGGGGTCGGGACTAATGAAAAACTGTTTTTT
.,TRBJ2-3,TRBV11-2,TRBD2,CASSSDGTSGRASTDTQYF,TGTGCCAGCAGCTCGGACGGGACTAGCGGGAGAGCTAGCACAGATACGCAGTATTTT
.,TRBJ2-2,TRBV29-1,TRBD2,CSAPGGTGELFF,TGCAGCGCTCCGGGGGGTACCGGGGAGCTGTTTTTT
.,TRBJ1-1,TRBV19,.,CASSMGSPPRGEAFF,TGTGCCAGTAGTATGGGCTCACCCCCTAGGGGTGAAGCTTTCTTT
.,TRBJ2-3,TRBV5-6,.,CASSLDPDTQYF,TGTGCCAGCAGCTTGGATCCCGATACGCAGTATTTT
.,TRBJ2-7,TRBV27,TRBD2,CASSGSGRALDEQYF,TGTGCCAGCAGCGGGAGCGGGAGGGCCCTCGACGAGCAGTACTTC
once,TRBJ2-2,TRBV11-2,.,CASSTGELFF,TGTGCCAGCAGCACCGGGGAGCTGTTTTTT
.,TRBJ1-5,TRBV6-5,.,CASSYWGGQPQHF,TGTGCCAGCAGTTACTGGGGTGGCCAGCCCCAGCATTTT
.,TRBJ2-5,TRBV27,.,CASSLYWTAVQETQYF,TGTGCCAGCAGTTTATACTGGACAGCAGTTCAAGAGACCCAGTACTTC
.,TRBJ2-7,TRBV21-1,.,CASSKGTWDSRGHEQYF,TGTGCCAGCAGCAAGGGTACGTGGGACTCTCGAGGCCACGAGCAGTACTTC
.,TRBJ2-7,TRBV14,.,CASSQERPHEQYF,TGTGCCAGCAGCCAAGAAAGGCCTCACGAGCAGTACTTC
.,TRBJ2-7,TRBV27,TRBD1,CASSPSEGDRATYEQYF,TGTGCCAGCAGTCCTTCAGAGGGGGACAGAGCCACCTACGAGCAGTACTTC
.,TRBJ2-7,TRBV21-1,.,CASPRQGAYEQYF,TGTGCCAGCCCCCGACAGGGGGCTTACGAGCAGTACTTC